This T cell receptor (beta chain) was retrieved from a study of blood T cell repertoires in COVID-19. Study information: Samples taken during acute and convalescent COVID-19 were collected in the United States, Italy and Spain. Sources were T cells, B-cell-depleted T cells, or PBMCs; the material itself was cDNA or gDNA.

In the original processing: How many nucleated cells were present was estimated from reference gene primer amplification. Profiled with immunoSEQ multiplex PCR; TCRdb holds only in-frame clones, not every one. V, J and clone size were drawn from that table, and D and trimming were deduced from the DNA. The sample includes some 190,000 clones, approximately 80% seen only once; the top ten take approximately 4.3%. Participants had their cohort set by participant-reported clinical history. This CDR3 has 16 residues. Germline V gene sequence: CDR1 SGDLS, CDR2 YYNGEE. Trimming removed 4 bases at V and 10 bases at J, with 24 bases between.

This TCR was sampled from a man younger than 45 with acute COVID-19. The sequencing input was PBMCs or T cells enriched from blood (not recorded which). V gene TRBV9 combines with J gene TRBJ2-4; possibly TRBD2 for D (6 bases). Here the CDR3 reads CASSPQNLDRGGIQYF. The DNA of the CDR3 is TGTGCCAGCAGCCCCCAAAACCTAGACCGTGGAGGGATTCAGTACTTC.